The clone carrying this T cell receptor beta chain was counted at least ten times. The target antigen is unknown. When replicate PCRs were run on unsorted PBMC, they used around 290 ng DNA, 30,000 to 35,000 T cell genomes. Assay: immunoSEQ multiplex PCR; the TCRdb copy retains only in-frame clones and omits some. The table shows over 95,000 clones, with more than 45% occurring only once. The sample belongs to a study of shared clonotypes between healthy human individuals. Points from the study as a whole: With few donors, the genetic and exposure-history diversity represented was limited.

This CDR3 is built from 15 residues. V was pared by 6 bases and J by 6 bases, with 18 bases between. Germline V gene data show CDR1 as SGHNT and CDR2 as YYREEE (reference sequence). V gene TRBV5-4 combines with J gene TRBJ2-2; D is perhaps TRBD1 (6 bases). The sample comprised PBMCs. This sequence originates from a woman in her thirties or forties in good health. Some clones in this sample may be carry-over from other donors' samples. CDR3 nucleotides: TGTGCCAGCAAGGACCTACAGGGTGATGCCGGGGAGCTGTTTTTT. Translating it yields CASKDLQGDAGELFF.